The sequence of this T cell receptor beta chain was determined in a study of cytomegalovirus exposure and HLA in healthy donors. As for the study in general: Among roughly 180 million T cells, an earlier analysis found about 100 million unique TCR beta sequences. Study-wide results and caveats: Relative to the roughly 690-donor mean, N-insertions were reportedly fewer in an Asian-associated ancestry cluster in a later analysis.

On this clone: Its antigen is not known.

The PCR ran on 60 Vbeta and 13 Jbeta primers. Assay: immunoSEQ multiplex PCR; the TCRdb copy retains only in-frame clones and omits some. The profile covers more than 150,000 clones, with roughly 84% appearing a single time and around 1.6% taken by the ten largest. Germline lookup yields CDR1 MGHRA and CDR2 YSYEKL. This CDR3 comprises 14 residues. The V gene end was trimmed by 4 bases and the J gene end by 5 bases; junction bases not matched to a gene: 5. It was healthy bone marrow donors who served as donors. The sequencing input was PBMCs. The chain is built from TRBV4-1 and TRBJ2-3, with 8 bases fitting TRBD1. This TCR was sampled from a woman between 18 and 29 years old in good health and CMV-seronegative. The CDR3 spells CASSPQGAKDTQYF. The CDR3, as DNA: TGCGCCAGCAGCCCGCAGGGGGCGAAAGATACGCAGTATTTT.